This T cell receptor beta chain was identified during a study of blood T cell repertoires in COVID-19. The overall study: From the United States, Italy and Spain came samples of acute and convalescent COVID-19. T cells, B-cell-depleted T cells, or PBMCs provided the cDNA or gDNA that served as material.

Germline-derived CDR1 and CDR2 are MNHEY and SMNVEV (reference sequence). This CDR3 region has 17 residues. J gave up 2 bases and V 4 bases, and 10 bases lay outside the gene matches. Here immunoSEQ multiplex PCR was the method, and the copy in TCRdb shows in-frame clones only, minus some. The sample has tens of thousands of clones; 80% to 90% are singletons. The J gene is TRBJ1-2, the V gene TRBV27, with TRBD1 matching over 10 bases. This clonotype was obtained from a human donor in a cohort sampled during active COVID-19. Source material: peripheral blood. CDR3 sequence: CASSSRPDRGLNYGYTF. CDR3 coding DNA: TGTGCCAGCAGTTCTCGGCCCGACAGGGGGCTGAACTATGGCTACACCTTC.